The 26 T cell receptor beta chains listed next were all sequenced from one sample in a study of T cell responses to AZD1222 COVID-19 vaccine. Clones were sequenced by immunoSEQ multiplex PCR, and TCRdb holds only the in-frame ones, with some missing. The sample shows 85,000 to 110,000 clones, 75% to 90% of them seen only once. The sample in question was peripheral blood, obtained on day 0 of AZD1222 vaccination. These receptors originate from an adult in good health.

The chain uses TRBV6-2 or TRBV6-3 and TRBJ1-5, with TRBD1 identical over 7 bases. CDR1 and CDR2 from the germline V gene are MNHEY and SVGEGT. V lost 5 bases to trimming and J lost 11 bases; unmatched junction nucleotides: 9. This CDR3 comprises 13 residues. The CDR3 nucleotides are TGTGCCAGCAGTCGGGACAGCCTGACCGCCCAGCATTTT. Translation: CASSRDSLTAQHF.

The chain couples TRBV11-3 to TRBJ2-2, with D perhaps TRBD1 or TRBD2 (7 bases each). The CDR3 contains 15 residues. Looked up from germline, CDR1 is SGHNT and CDR2 is YENEEA. Trimming took off 5 bases at V and 4 bases at J, with 14 bases between the two ends. The CDR3 nucleotides are TGTGCCAGCAGCCCAGGGGGGGGCGGCACCGGGGAGCTGTTTTTT. Translation: CASSPGGGGTGELFF.

The J gene is TRBJ2-2, the V gene TRBV9; D gene ambiguous. The germline CDR1 and CDR2 sequences are SGDLS and YYNGEE. The germline V and J ends were trimmed by 4 bases and 7 bases, with 11 bases remaining between them. The CDR3 consists of 13 residues. The DNA of the CDR3 is TGTGCCAGCAGCACCGGATTACTCGGGGAGCTGTTTTTT. Its translation: CASSTGLLGELFF.

The J gene is TRBJ2-3, the V gene TRBV6-5; D is perhaps TRBD1 or TRBD2 (5 bases each). The V gene's germline CDR1 is MNHEY and CDR2 SVGAGI. V lost 8 bases and J 5 bases, leaving 20 bases between the germline ends. CDR3 size: 15 residues. Here the CDR3 reads CASPPMGVPGDTQYF. For the CDR3, the DNA is TGTGCCAGCCCCCCCATGGGGGTCCCGGGAGATACGCAGTATTTT.

The chain joins TRBV7-9 to TRBJ2-1; possible D gene TRBD2, 5 bases. V was shortened by 5 bases and J by 0 bases, with 14 bases between the two germline ends. Per germline, CDR1 SEHNR and CDR2 FQNEAQ (reference sequence). The CDR3 is made up of 16 amino acids. CDR3 DNA sequence: TGTGCCAGCAGCGGCGGACTGGAGAGCTCCTACAATGAGCAGTTCTTC. This encodes CASSGGLESSYNEQFF.

The genes are TRBV19 and TRBJ1-5; TRBD1 might be the D (5 bases). The CDR3 sequence is 16 residues long. Germline lookup yields CDR1 LNHDA and CDR2 SQIVND (reference sequence). V was cut by 4 bases and J by 5 bases, with 18 bases left in between. This CDR3 is CASSTPGRVWDQPQHF. The CDR3, as DNA: TGTGCCAGTAGTACCCCAGGGCGAGTTTGGGATCAGCCCCAGCATTTT.

CDR3 DNA: TGTGCCAGCAGAACAGGGGGCACCGGCTCCTACGAGCAGTACTTC. It translates to CASRTGGTGSYEQYF. The chain links TRBV28 to TRBJ2-7; 9 bases match TRBD1. This CDR3 spans 15 amino acids. The trim removed 6 bases at V and 0 bases at J, leaving 6 bases unmatched. Germline CDR1 and CDR2: MDHEN and SYDVKM.

This clone has only one observation. The CDR3 DNA is TGTGCCATCAGTGAGGTCAATGAGGTTGAGCAGTACTTC. Translated: CAISEVNEVEQYF. This chain joins TRBV10-3 and TRBJ2-7; D unresolved. CDR3 length: 13 residues. V lost 2 bases and J lost 7, with 12 bases in between. Germline V gene sequence: CDR1 ENHRY, CDR2 SYGVKD.

The V and J genes are TRBV9 and TRBJ2-7; the match to TRBD2 covers 7 bases. The CDR3 has 15 residues. The germline V gene has CDR1 SGDLS and CDR2 YYNGEE. The V gene end was trimmed by 0 bases and the J gene end by 1 base; junction bases not matched to a gene: 4. CDR3 sequence: CASSVESGTSYEQYF. DNA of the CDR3: TGTGCCAGCAGCGTAGAGAGCGGGACTTCCTACGAGCAGTACTTC.

The genes are TRBV18 and TRBJ2-2, with 8 bases fitting TRBD1. Germline V lookup: CDR1 KGHSH, CDR2 LQKENI. The CDR3 is 16 amino acids. The V segment lost 10 bases and the J segment 2 bases; nucleotides outside the gene matches: 12. CDR3 bases: TGTGCCACCTCGGACAGGGTCGGAGCAAACACCGGGGAGCTGTTTTTT. Its translation: CATSDRVGANTGELFF.

This clone has a handful of counts. The chain has TRBV4-2 and TRBJ1-1; weak D call: TRBD1 (6 bases). Germline V lookup: CDR1 LGHNA, CDR2 YNFKEQ. This CDR3 has 12 amino acids. Trimming took off 6 bases at V and 8 bases at J, with 13 bases between the two ends. The CDR3 region has the DNA TGTGCCAGCAGTCAGGGGCGAGGGGAAGCTTTCTTT. This translates into CASSQGRGEAFF.

The chain recombines TRBV4-3 with TRBJ2-3, with D maybe TRBD2 (5 bases). CDR3 length: 13 amino acids. V lost 1 base and J 6 bases, leaving 8 bases between the germline ends. CDR1 is LGHNA and CDR2 is YSLEER in the germline V gene. The DNA for the CDR3 is TGCGCCAGCAGCCAAGGTGAGCGGGATACGCAGTATTTT. Protein: CASSQGERDTQYF.

The V gene is TRBV6-5, the J gene TRBJ1-1; no clear D. The germline V and J ends were trimmed by 8 bases and 6 bases, with 19 bases remaining between them. Germline V gene data show CDR1 as MNHEY and CDR2 as SVGAGI. The CDR3 is made up of 14 amino acids. The CDR3 protein is CASRTWTPSPEAFF. The CDR3 DNA sequence: TGTGCCAGCCGAACGTGGACCCCGTCCCCTGAAGCTTTCTTT.

In this sample, this clone turned up once. The chain has TRBV6-2 or TRBV6-3 and TRBJ1-2; TRBD1 is a possible D gene (6 bases). CDR3 length: 13 residues. The ends were cut back, 0 bases at V and 8 bases at J, with 10 bases in the middle. In germline, CDR1 is MNHEY, CDR2 SVGEGT. The chain's CDR3 is CASSYSTGRGYTF. CDR3 nucleotide sequence: TGTGCCAGCAGTTACTCAACAGGGCGAGGCTACACCTTC.

In this sample, this clone turned up a few times. Compared with germline, one end of the junction differs, possibly owing to a read error. The chain recombines TRBV7-7 with TRBJ1-1, with no clear D. Germline V gene data show CDR1 as SSHAT and CDR2 as FNYEAQ (reference sequence). This CDR3 is 14 amino acids long. The CDR3 is CASSPSTESTEAFF. CDR3 DNA: TGTGCTAGCAGCCCTTCAACGGAGAGCACTGAAGCTTTCTTT.

A few counts support this clone. V usage is TRBV19 and J usage is TRBJ2-1, with TRBD2 matching 11 bases. Germline CDR1 is LNHDA and CDR2 is SQIVND (reference sequence). V trimming: 5 bases; J trimming: 3 bases; junction bases outside the gene matches: 3. This CDR3 comprises 15 residues. The CDR3 bases are TGTGCCAGTAGTCTGACTAGCGGGAACTACAATGAGCAGTTCTTC. Translating it yields CASSLTSGNYNEQFF.

The chain carries TRBV15 and TRBJ2-7; tentative D call: TRBD1 (5 bases). CDR1 is LNHNV, CDR2 YYDKDF, per germline (reference sequence). The CDR3 sequence is 12 residues long. Trimming took off 0 bases at V and 8 bases at J, with 8 bases between the two ends. The CDR3 loop is CATSRDQGQQYF. The CDR3 nucleotides are TGTGCCACCAGCAGAGACCAGGGCCAGCAGTACTTC.

V usage is TRBV11-2 and J usage is TRBJ1-1; 8 nucleotides match TRBD1. The J segment lost 3 bases and the V segment lost 7 bases, leaving 10 bases of the junction unmatched. CDR3 length: 15 amino acids. Germline V CDR1 and CDR2: SGHAT, FQNNGV. This chain's CDR3 is CASKPGGATHTEAFF. CDR3 in DNA: TGTGCCAGCAAGCCAGGGGGCGCGACCCACACTGAAGCTTTCTTT.

The chain joins TRBV11-3 to TRBJ2-3, with 8 bases that match TRBD1. J lost 3 bases, V lost 5 bases, and 1 base had no gene match. The CDR3 extends over 13 amino acids. Germline V CDR1 and CDR2: SGHNT, YENEEA. The CDR3, as DNA: TGTGCCAGCAGCCGACAGGGGACAGATACGCAGTATTTT. Amino acids: CASSRQGTDTQYF. The variable domain in full, completed from reference TRBV11-3 and TRBJ2-3, reads EAGVVQSPRYKIIEKKQPVAFWCNPISGHNTLYWYLQNLGQGPELLIRYENEEAVDDSQLPKDRFSAERLKGVDSTLKIQPAELGDSAVYLCASSRQGTDTQYFGPGTRLTVL.

The chain recombines TRBV30 with TRBJ1-4, with D maybe TRBD1 (5 bases). Germline-derived CDR1 and CDR2 are GTSNPN and SVGIG (reference sequence). The V end was cut by 1 base, the J end by 4 bases, with 13 bases between. This CDR3 is built from 15 residues. The CDR3, as DNA: TGTGCCTGGAGTGCAAGGGGACGCAATAATGAAAAACTGTTTTTT. As protein: CAWSARGRNNEKLFF.

This clone was detected only a few times. V is TRBV2 and J is TRBJ1-5, with TRBD1 matching 7 bases. CDR3 length: 14 amino acids. V shed 5 bases, J shed 1 base, and the junction held 2 bases outside the gene matches. Germline V gene lookup returns CDR1 SNHLY and CDR2 FYNNEI. CDR3 region: CASSRQGSNQPQHF. The CDR3 region has the DNA TGTGCCAGCAGTCGACAGGGAAGCAATCAGCCCCAGCATTTT.

The chain recombines TRBV6-1 with TRBJ1-5; 12 nucleotides agree with TRBD1. The CDR3 has 18 residues. Trimming took 3 bases from V and 1 from J; bases not matched to a gene: 7. The germline V gene encodes CDR1 MNHNS and CDR2 SASEGT. This CDR3 is CASSERGDRGHSNQPQHF. DNA of the CDR3: TGTGCCAGCAGTGAGCGGGGGGACAGGGGGCACAGCAATCAGCCCCAGCATTTT.

J is TRBJ1-1 and V is TRBV14; D not certain. Trimming pared 0 bases from V and 0 bases from J, leaving 8 bases between. This CDR3 region has 15 residues. Germline values: CDR1 SGHDN, CDR2 FVKESK. The DNA of the CDR3 is TGTGCCAGCAGCCAAGAGAGACTATTGAACACTGAAGCTTTCTTT. Its protein product is CASSQERLLNTEAFF.

The CDR3 region is CASSPQVSGANVLTF. Here the CDR3 DNA reads TGTGCCAGCAGTCCACAGGTTTCTGGGGCCAACGTCCTGACTTTC. This chain joins TRBV27 and TRBJ2-6, with D possibly matching TRBD1 (5 bases). Between the trimmed V and J ends, which lost 5 bases and 1 base, there was a span of 9 bases. The CDR3 is made up of 15 amino acids. Per germline, CDR1 MNHEY and CDR2 SMNVEV (reference sequence).

The V call is TRBV5-1, the J call TRBJ1-1; TRBD1 aligns across 8 bases. Germline V CDR1 and CDR2: SGHRS, YFSETQ. V was clipped by 6 bases and J by 7 bases; unmatched bases: 8. The CDR3 extends over 13 amino acids. CDR3 protein: CASTTGGSSEAFF. In DNA form, the CDR3 reads TGCGCCAGCACAACAGGGGGTTCTAGTGAAGCTTTCTTT. The full variable domain, with the rest looked up from reference TRBV5-1 and TRBJ1-1, is KAGVTQTPRYLIKTRGQQVTLSCSPISGHRSVSWYQQTPGQGLQFLFEYFSETQRNKGNFPGRFSGRQFSNSRSEMNVSTLELGDSALYLCASTTGGSSEAFFGQGTRLTVV.

The chain employs TRBV19 and TRBJ2-5; TRBD1 aligns across 11 bases. V lost 7 bases and J lost 4; bases outside the gene matches: 5. This CDR3 region has 14 residues. The germline V gene encodes CDR1 LNHDA and CDR2 SQIVND (reference sequence). The CDR3 region is CASNLGTGGETQYF. As DNA, the CDR3 is TGTGCCAGTAACCTCGGGACAGGGGGAGAGACCCAGTACTTC.